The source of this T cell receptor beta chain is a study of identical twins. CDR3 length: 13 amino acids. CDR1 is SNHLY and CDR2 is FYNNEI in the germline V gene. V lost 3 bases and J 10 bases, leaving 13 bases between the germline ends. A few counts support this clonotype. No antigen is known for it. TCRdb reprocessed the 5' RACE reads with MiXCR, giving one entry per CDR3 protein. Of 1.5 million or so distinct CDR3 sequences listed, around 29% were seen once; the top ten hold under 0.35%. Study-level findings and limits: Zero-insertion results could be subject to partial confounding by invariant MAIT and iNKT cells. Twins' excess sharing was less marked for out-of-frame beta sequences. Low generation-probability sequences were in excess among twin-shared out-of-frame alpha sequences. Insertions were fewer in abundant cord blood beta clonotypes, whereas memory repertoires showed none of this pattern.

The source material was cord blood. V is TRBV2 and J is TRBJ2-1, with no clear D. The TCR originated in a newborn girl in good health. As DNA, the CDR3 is TGTGCCAGCAGTGAGCTAGGGTTTGGGGAGCAGTTCTTC. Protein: CASSELGFGEQFF.